Below, 14 T cell receptor beta chains from the same sample are listed, as sequenced in a study of cytomegalovirus exposure and HLA in healthy donors. Vbeta (60) and Jbeta (13) primers were used in the PCR. Method: immunoSEQ multiplex PCR; TCRdb's copy keeps in-frame clones and lacks some. Of about 150,000 clones in the sample, 50% to 75% were seen once. Sequencing was done on a sample of PBMCs. The receptor set was obtained from a woman aged 55-70 years in good health and CMV-seropositive.

The V call is TRBV5-4, the J call TRBJ2-7; 9 bases line up with TRBD2. Germline V gene data show CDR1 as SGHNT and CDR2 as YYREEE (reference sequence). V was clipped by 0 bases and J by 6 bases; unmatched bases: 7. The CDR3 covers 15 residues. For the CDR3, the DNA is TGTGCCAGCAGCTTGGACCGACCTAGCGGGGCCGAGCAGTACTTC. Amino acid sequence: CASSLDRPSGAEQYF.

This clone was seen more than once but under ten times. At the DNA level, this CDR3 is encoded by other sequences in the same sample as well. The chain has TRBV11-2 and TRBJ2-7, with 7 bases that match TRBD1. CDR3 length: 14 amino acids. V shed 1 base and J 1 base; nucleotides not matched to a gene: 1. Germline lookup yields CDR1 SGHAT and CDR2 FQNNGV. The CDR3 region is CASSLGTGSYEQYF. CDR3 bases: TGTGCCAGCAGCTTAGGGACAGGTTCCTACGAGCAGTACTTC. Together with reference TRBV11-2 and TRBJ2-7, the CDR3 gives the full variable domain: EAGVAQSPRYKIIEKRQSVAFWCNPISGHATLYWYQQILGQGPKLLIQFQNNGVVDDSQLPKDRFSAERLKGVDSTLKIQPAKLEDSAVYLCASSLGTGSYEQYFGPGTRLTVT.

The chain employs TRBV30 and TRBJ2-1; 8 positions agree with TRBD2. Germline lookup yields CDR1 GTSNPN and CDR2 SVGIG (reference sequence). Losses at the gene ends were 4 bases for V and 6 bases for J; bases not matched to a gene: 11. The CDR3 runs to 15 residues. The CDR3 loop is CAWTTGTRLGNEQFF. CDR3 sequence (DNA): TGTGCCTGGACCACCGGGACTAGATTGGGCAATGAGCAGTTCTTC. The complete variable domain, with remaining parts taken from reference TRBV30 and TRBJ2-1, reads SQTIHQWPATLVQPVGSPLSLECTVEGTSNPNLYWYRQAAGRGLQLLFYSVGIGQISSEVPQNLSASRPQDRQFILSSKKLLLSDSGFYLCAWTTGTRLGNEQFFGPGTRLTVL.

The rearrangement uses TRBV19 and TRBJ2-1, with 14 bases matching TRBD2. Germline V CDR1 and CDR2: LNHDA, SQIVND (reference sequence). V was clipped by 4 bases and J by 7 bases; unmatched bases: 9. The CDR3 sequence is 17 residues long. Here the CDR3 reads CASSTAPGLAGDNEQFF. For the CDR3, the DNA is TGTGCCAGTAGTACCGCCCCGGGACTAGCGGGAGATAATGAGCAGTTCTTC.

The V call is TRBV9, the J call TRBJ2-1; TRBD2 matches at 9 bases. This CDR3 spans 16 amino acids. Germline V gene sequence: CDR1 SGDLS, CDR2 YYNGEE. V shed 0 bases, J shed 7 bases, and the junction held 8 bases outside the gene matches. In DNA, the CDR3 is TGTGCCAGCAGCGTAGGATTAGCGGGAGCTATGAATGAGCAGTTCTTC. Translation: CASSVGLAGAMNEQFF.

This clone has more than one count but fewer than ten. V and J are TRBV28 and TRBJ1-3, with 12 bases fitting TRBD1. This CDR3 has 17 amino acids. Looked up from germline, CDR1 is MDHEN and CDR2 is SYDVKM. Trimming removed 7 bases from V and 0 bases from J; junction bases left unmatched: 7. The CDR3 DNA reads TGTGCCAGCATGGGGACAGGGGGCCAAACCTCTGGAAACACCATATATTTT. Amino acid sequence: CASMGTGGQTSGNTIYF.

The gene calls are TRBV7-3 and TRBJ2-1; no clear D gene. V was cut by 0 bases and J by 8 bases, with 5 bases left in between. The CDR3 runs to 12 residues. The germline V gene encodes CDR1 SGHTA and CDR2 FQGTGA. The CDR3 bases are TGTGCCAGCAGCTTAACGCCAGATGAGCAGTTCTTC. This gives the protein CASSLTPDEQFF.

This chain connects TRBV27 to TRBJ2-1; possible D gene TRBD1, 5 bases. Germline-derived CDR1 and CDR2 are MNHEY and SMNVEV (reference sequence). V was cut by 6 bases and J by 10 bases, with 13 bases left in between. The CDR3 totals 12 residues. In DNA, the CDR3 is TGTGCCAGCAGGCAGGGCCTTTGGGAGCAGTTCTTC. This sequence encodes CASRQGLWEQFF.

This chain connects TRBV5-1 to TRBJ2-1, with no clear D. Trimming removed 0 bases from V and 0 bases from J, with 13 bases in between. Per the germline V gene, CDR1 is SGHRS and CDR2 is YFSETQ. The length of the CDR3 is 17 residues. As DNA, the CDR3 is TGCGCCAGCAGCTTGGTTATTGCCCCGAGCTCCTACAATGAGCAGTTCTTC. Translation: CASSLVIAPSSYNEQFF.

This clone was counted only a few times. V and J are TRBV30 and TRBJ2-1, with 9 bases matching TRBD2. Losses at the gene ends were 3 bases for V and 9 bases for J; bases not matched to a gene: 15. The CDR3 loop spans 16 amino acids. Germline CDR1 is GTSNPN and CDR2 is SVGIG (reference sequence). Here the CDR3 DNA reads TGTGCCTGGAGCGCGACCGGCGGGAGGGCCCGGGGTGAGCAGTTCTTC. It codes for CAWSATGGRARGEQFF. Combining the CDR3 with reference TRBV30 and TRBJ2-1 gives the whole variable domain SQTIHQWPATLVQPVGSPLSLECTVEGTSNPNLYWYRQAAGRGLQLLFYSVGIGQISSEVPQNLSASRPQDRQFILSSKKLLLSDSGFYLCAWSATGGRARGEQFFGPGTRLTVL.

CDR3 in DNA: TGTGCCAGCAGCTTGGGCAGACAACCTGCCACTGAAGCTTTCTTT. Translating it yields CASSLGRQPATEAFF. The V gene is TRBV5-4, the J gene TRBJ1-1; D not resolved. The CDR3 loop spans 15 amino acids. The germline V gene has CDR1 SGHNT and CDR2 YYREEE (reference sequence). V was pared by 0 bases and J by 4 bases, with 13 bases between.

The V and J genes are TRBV25-1 and TRBJ2-1, with a weak D call TRBD2 (5 bases). The CDR3 length is 13 residues. Germline V lookup: CDR1 MGHDK, CDR2 SYGVNS. The ends were cut back, 7 bases at V and 8 bases at J, with 15 bases in the middle. The CDR3 sequence: CASKSGFGYEQFF. The CDR3, as DNA: TGTGCCAGCAAAAGCGGCTTTGGGTATGAGCAGTTCTTC.

This clone was seen a few times. The CDR3 DNA reads TGTGCCAGCAGTGTCGGGACAGGGAATGGCTACACCTTC. Translation gives CASSVGTGNGYTF. The chain has TRBV2 and TRBJ1-2; TRBD1 matches at 9 bases. Germline CDR1 and CDR2: SNHLY and FYNNEI. The CDR3 extends over 13 amino acids. Germline trimming cut 4 bases from V and 6 bases from J; bases unmatched to any gene: 3.

A single count supports this clone. The chain joins TRBV7-6 to TRBJ2-5; possible D gene TRBD2, 5 bases. Germline values: CDR1 SGHVS, CDR2 FNYEAQ. The CDR3 is 19 residues long. Trimming stripped 5 bases from V and 5 bases from J, with 30 bases between. DNA for the CDR3: TGTGCCAGCAGCACCCGGAATGTGGTCGGGGTCCAGGTATCGGAGACCCAGTACTTC. Translated, it gives CASSTRNVVGVQVSETQYF.